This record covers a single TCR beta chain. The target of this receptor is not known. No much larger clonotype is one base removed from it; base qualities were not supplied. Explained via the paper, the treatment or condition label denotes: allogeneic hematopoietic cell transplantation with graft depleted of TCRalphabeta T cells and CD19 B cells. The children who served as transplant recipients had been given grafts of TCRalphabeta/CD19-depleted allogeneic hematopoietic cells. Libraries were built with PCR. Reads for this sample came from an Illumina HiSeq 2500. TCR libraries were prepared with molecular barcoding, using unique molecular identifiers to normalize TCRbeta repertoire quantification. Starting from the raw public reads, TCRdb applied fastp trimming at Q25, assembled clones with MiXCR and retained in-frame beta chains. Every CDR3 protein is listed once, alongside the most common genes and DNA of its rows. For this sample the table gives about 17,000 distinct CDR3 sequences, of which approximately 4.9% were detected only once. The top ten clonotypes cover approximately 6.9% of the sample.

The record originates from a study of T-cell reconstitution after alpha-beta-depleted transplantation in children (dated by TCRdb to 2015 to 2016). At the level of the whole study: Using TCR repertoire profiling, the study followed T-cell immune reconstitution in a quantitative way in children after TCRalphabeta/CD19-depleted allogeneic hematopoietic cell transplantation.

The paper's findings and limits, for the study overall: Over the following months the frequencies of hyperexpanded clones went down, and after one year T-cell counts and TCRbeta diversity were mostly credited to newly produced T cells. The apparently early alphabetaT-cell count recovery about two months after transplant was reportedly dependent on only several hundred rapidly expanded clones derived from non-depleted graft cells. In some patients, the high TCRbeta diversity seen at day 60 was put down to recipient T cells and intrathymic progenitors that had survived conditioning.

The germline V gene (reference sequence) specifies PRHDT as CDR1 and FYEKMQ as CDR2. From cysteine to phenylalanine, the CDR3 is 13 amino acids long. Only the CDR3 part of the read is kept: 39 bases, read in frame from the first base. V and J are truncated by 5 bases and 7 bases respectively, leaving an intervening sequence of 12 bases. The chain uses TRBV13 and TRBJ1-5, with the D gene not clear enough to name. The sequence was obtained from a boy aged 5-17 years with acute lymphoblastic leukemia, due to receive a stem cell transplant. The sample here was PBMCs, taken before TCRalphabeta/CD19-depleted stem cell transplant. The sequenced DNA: TGTGCCAGCAGCCCTAGAACGGGGCAGCCCCAGCATTTT. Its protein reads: CASSPRTGQPQHF.